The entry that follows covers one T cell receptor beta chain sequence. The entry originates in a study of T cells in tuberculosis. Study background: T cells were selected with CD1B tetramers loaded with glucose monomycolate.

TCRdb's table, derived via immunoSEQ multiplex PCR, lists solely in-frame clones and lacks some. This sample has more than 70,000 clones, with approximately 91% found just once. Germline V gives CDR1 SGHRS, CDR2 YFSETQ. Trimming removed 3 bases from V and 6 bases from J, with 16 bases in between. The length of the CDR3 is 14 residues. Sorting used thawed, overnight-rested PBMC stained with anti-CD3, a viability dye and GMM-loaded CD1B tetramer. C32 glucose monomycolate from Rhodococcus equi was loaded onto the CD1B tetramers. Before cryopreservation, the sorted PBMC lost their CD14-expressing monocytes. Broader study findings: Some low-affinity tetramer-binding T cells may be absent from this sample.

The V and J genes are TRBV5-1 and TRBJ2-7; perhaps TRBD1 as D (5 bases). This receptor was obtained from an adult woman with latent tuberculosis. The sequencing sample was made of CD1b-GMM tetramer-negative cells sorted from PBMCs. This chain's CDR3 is CASSWPTGFGEQYF. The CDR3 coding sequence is TGCGCCAGCAGCTGGCCCACAGGTTTCGGCGAGCAGTACTTC.